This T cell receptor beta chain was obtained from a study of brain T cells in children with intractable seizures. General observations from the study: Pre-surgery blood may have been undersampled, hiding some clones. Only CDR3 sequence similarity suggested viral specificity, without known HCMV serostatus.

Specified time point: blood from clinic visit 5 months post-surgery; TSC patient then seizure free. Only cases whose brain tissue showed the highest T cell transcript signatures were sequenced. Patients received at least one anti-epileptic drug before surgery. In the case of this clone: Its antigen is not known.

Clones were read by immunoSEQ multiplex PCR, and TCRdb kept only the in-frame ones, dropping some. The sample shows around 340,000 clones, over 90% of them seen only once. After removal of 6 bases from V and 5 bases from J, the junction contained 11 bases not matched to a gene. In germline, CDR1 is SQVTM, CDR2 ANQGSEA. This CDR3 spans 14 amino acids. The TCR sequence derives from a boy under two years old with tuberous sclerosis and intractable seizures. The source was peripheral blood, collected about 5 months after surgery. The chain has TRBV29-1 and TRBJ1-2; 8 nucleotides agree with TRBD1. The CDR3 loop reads CSVPGTGVRYGYTF. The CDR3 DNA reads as TGCAGCGTACCTGGGACAGGAGTACGGTATGGCTACACCTTC.